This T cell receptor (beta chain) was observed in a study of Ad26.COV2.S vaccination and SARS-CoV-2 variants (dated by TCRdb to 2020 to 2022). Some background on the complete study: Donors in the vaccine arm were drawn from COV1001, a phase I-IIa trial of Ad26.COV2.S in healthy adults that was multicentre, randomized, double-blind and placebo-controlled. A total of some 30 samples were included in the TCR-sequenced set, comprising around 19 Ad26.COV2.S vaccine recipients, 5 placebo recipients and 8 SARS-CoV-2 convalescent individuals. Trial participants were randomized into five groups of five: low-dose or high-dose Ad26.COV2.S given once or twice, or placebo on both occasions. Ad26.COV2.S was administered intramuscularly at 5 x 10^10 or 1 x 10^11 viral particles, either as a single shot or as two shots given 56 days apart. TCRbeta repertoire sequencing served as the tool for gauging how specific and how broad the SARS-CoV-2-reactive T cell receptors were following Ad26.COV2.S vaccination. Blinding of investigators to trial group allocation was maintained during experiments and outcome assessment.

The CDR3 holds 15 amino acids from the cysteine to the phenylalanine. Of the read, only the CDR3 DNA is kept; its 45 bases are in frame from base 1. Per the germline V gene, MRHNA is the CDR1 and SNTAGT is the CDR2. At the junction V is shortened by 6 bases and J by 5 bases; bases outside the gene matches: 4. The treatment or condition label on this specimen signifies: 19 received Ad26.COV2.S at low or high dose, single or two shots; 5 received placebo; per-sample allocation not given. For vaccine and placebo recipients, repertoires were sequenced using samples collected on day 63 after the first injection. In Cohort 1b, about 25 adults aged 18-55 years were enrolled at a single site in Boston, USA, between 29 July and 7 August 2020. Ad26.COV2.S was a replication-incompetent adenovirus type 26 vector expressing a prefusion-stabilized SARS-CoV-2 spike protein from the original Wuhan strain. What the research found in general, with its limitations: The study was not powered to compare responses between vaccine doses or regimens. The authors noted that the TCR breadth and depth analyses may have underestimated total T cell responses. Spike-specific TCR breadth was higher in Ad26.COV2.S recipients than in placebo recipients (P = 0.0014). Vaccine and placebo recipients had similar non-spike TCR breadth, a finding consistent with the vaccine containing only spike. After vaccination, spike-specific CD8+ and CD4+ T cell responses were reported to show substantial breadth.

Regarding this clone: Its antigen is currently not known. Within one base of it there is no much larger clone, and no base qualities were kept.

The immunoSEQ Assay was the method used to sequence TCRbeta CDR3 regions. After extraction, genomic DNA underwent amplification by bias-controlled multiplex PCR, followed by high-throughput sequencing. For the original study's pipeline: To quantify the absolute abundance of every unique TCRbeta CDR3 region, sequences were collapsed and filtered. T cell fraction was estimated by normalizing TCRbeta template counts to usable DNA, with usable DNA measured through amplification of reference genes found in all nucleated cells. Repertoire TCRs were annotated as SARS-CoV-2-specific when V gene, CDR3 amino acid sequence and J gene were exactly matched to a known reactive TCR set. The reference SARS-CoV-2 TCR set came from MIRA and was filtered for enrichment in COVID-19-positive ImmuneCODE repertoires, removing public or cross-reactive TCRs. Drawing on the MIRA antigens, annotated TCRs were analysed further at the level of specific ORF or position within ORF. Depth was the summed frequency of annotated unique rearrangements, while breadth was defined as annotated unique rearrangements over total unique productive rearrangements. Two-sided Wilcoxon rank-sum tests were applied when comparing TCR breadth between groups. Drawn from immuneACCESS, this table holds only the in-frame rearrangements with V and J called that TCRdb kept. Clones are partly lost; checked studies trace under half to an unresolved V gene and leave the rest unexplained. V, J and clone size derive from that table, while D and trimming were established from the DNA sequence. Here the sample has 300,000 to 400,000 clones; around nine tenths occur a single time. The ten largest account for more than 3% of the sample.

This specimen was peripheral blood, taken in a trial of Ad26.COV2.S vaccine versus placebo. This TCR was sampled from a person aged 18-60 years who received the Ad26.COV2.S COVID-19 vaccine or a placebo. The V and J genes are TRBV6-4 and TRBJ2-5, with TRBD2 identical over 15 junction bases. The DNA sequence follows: TGTGCCAGCAGCCCCGGACTAGCGGGGGGGGAGACCCAGTACTTC. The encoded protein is CASSPGLAGGETQYF.